These 23 T cell receptor beta chains were sequenced from one sample in a study of a mutant IDH1 vaccine in newly diagnosed glioma. Time point given: week 23, last vaccination. Topical imiquimod accompanied each vaccine dose, which consisted of 300 ug of mutant IDH1 20-mer peptide. Their cognate antigens are unknown. Measured with immunoSEQ multiplex PCR; TCRdb has only the in-frame clones, and not every one. The repertoire holds 77,000 or so clones, with about 85% as singletons. Source: PBMCs, taken from a glioma patient whose treatment included an IDH1 peptide vaccine. The origin of the receptors is a woman in her 50s with glioma.

This clone has only a few counts. The chain has TRBV19 and TRBJ1-1; 9 bases match TRBD1. The germline gives CDR1 LNHDA, CDR2 SQIVND (reference sequence). The CDR3 spans 15 residues. Trimming cost V 3 bases and J 7 bases; bases outside gene matches: 9. CDR3 loop: CASSIPTGGRREAFF. The CDR3 DNA follows: TGTGCCAGTAGTATTCCGACAGGGGGTAGGCGTGAAGCTTTCTTT.

The J gene is TRBJ2-4, the V gene TRBV28; D gene ambiguous. V was pared by 5 bases and J by 1 base, with 12 bases between. CDR3 length equals 15 residues. CDR1 MDHEN and CDR2 SYDVKM come from the germline V gene. The CDR3 protein is CASSPPLPAKNIQYF. The CDR3 coding sequence is TGTGCCAGCAGTCCCCCCTTGCCGGCCAAAAACATTCAGTACTTC. The full variable domain, rest sourced from reference TRBV28 and TRBJ2-4, is DVKVTQSSRYLVKRTGEKVFLECVQDMDHENMFWYRQDPGLGLRLIYFSYDVKMKEKGDIPEGYSVSREKKERFSLILESASTNQTSMYLCASSPPLPAKNIQYFGAGTRLSVL.

The CDR3 DNA reads as TGTGCCAGCGGGCGGGGCGGCTACACCTTC. Amino acids: CASGRGGYTF. This sequence joins TRBV2 and TRBJ1-2; a weak D match, TRBD1 (5 bases). The CDR3 runs 10 residues. The V and J ends lost 8 bases and 8 bases respectively, with 9 bases between them. Germline V gene lookup returns CDR1 SNHLY and CDR2 FYNNEI.

V usage is TRBV9 and J usage is TRBJ1-1, with TRBD1 identical over 9 bases. The V and J ends lost 4 bases and 1 base, in that order; junction bases with no gene match: 2. This CDR3 comprises 14 residues. Germline CDR1 reads SGDLS; CDR2 reads YYNGEE. The CDR3 region is CASSLTGGNTEAFF. CDR3 bases: TGTGCCAGCAGCTTGACAGGGGGGAACACTGAAGCTTTCTTT.

This clone has just one count. The rearrangement uses TRBV7-8 and TRBJ1-1; no clear D. The V and J ends lost 3 bases and 0 bases respectively, with 5 bases between them. The CDR3 runs 13 residues. Germline V gene data show CDR1 as SGHVS and CDR2 as FQNEAQ. The CDR3 DNA sequence: TGTGCCAGCAGCTTTAGCCTGAACACTGAAGCTTTCTTT. It codes for CASSFSLNTEAFF.

CDR3 sequence reads: CASSLGSANTEAFF. The CDR3 nucleotides read TGTGCCAGCAGCTTAGGTTCAGCGAACACTGAAGCTTTCTTT. The gene calls are TRBV13 and TRBJ1-1; D remains unclear. CDR1 and CDR2 (germline): PRHDT, FYEKMQ (reference sequence). Deletions cut 0 bases from V and 1 base from J, with 6 bases between. This CDR3 is built from 14 residues. The variable domain in full, completed from reference TRBV13 and TRBJ1-1, reads AAGVIQSPRHLIKEKRETATLKCYPIPRHDTVYWYQQGPGQDPQFLISFYEKMQSDKGSIPDRFSAQQFSDYHSELNMSSLELGDSALYFCASSLGSANTEAFFGQGTRLTVV.

Worth noting for this clone: The germline gene is not matched at one end of the junction; a read error may be the cause. V usage is TRBV10-3 and J usage is TRBJ1-1; D uncertain. Germline V gene lookup returns CDR1 ENHRY and CDR2 SYGVKD. The CDR3 is made up of 13 amino acids. CDR3 bases: TGTGCCAGCAGTTTAAGAGGGAGGGCCGAAGCTTTCTTT. Protein product: CASSLRGRAEAFF.

The rearrangement links TRBV28 to TRBJ1-2; TRBD1 agrees at 7 bases. CDR1 and CDR2 from the germline V gene are MDHEN and SYDVKM. The CDR3 covers 17 residues. The V and J ends lost 4 bases and 1 base, in that order; junction bases with no gene match: 12. The CDR3 DNA reads as TGTGCCAGCAGTTCGAGGACAGGTTATAGGCATAACTATGGCTACACCTTC. This translates into CASSSRTGYRHNYGYTF.

The chain employs TRBV5-1 and TRBJ1-5; tentative D call: TRBD1 (6 bases). This CDR3 region has 15 residues. CDR1 is SGHRS and CDR2 is YFSETQ in the germline V gene. V lost 2 bases and J 1 base, leaving 10 bases between the germline ends. The CDR3 DNA follows: TGCGCCAGCAGCTTTACAACAGGGAGCAATCAGCCCCAGCATTTT. Encoded protein: CASSFTTGSNQPQHF.

The chain is built from TRBV7-6 and TRBJ2-1; TRBD2 might be the D (6 bases). CDR1 is SGHVS, CDR2 FNYEAQ, per germline. Trimming took 1 base from V and 6 from J, leaving 31 bases between them. This CDR3 spans 21 amino acids. The CDR3 DNA follows: TGTGCCAGCAGCTTAGTGCAACCCCCCCCCGTACGGGAGACCCCAAGCAATGAGCAGTTCTTC. The encoded protein is CASSLVQPPPVRETPSNEQFF.

V usage is TRBV7-2 and J usage is TRBJ1-1, with a possible D match to TRBD1 (6 bases). V lost 3 bases and J 0 bases, leaving 11 bases between the germline ends. Germline CDR1 reads SGHTA; CDR2 reads FQGNSA. This CDR3 is 15 amino acids long. The CDR3 DNA sequence: TGTGCCAGCAGCTTCCCAGGGGTTATGAACACTGAAGCTTTCTTT. It codes for CASSFPGVMNTEAFF.

The chain is built from TRBV6-5 and TRBJ2-7, with 10 bases lining up with TRBD1. The CDR3 is 14 amino acids. CDR1 MNHEY and CDR2 SVGAGI come from the germline V gene. With 0 bases clipped from V and 4 bases from J, the junction kept 0 bases outside the gene matches. The CDR3, as DNA: TGTGCCAGCAGTTACTCGGACAGGGGGTACGAGCAGTACTTC. It codes for CASSYSDRGYEQYF.

CDR3 DNA: TGTGCCAGCACCTTTCCACTTGGACACAATGAGCAGTTCTTC. It specifies CASTFPLGHNEQFF. The chain joins TRBV7-9 to TRBJ2-1; the D is unclear. The CDR3 consists of 14 residues. Trimming shortened V by 7 bases and J by 5 bases, and 15 bases separated the two germline ends. Germline CDR1 SEHNR, CDR2 FQNEAQ (reference sequence).

CDR3 sequence: CASSVRTGDTQYF. In DNA form, the CDR3 reads TGCGCCAGCAGCGTTAGAACCGGGGATACGCAGTATTTT. The gene calls are TRBV5-1 and TRBJ2-3, with D unclear. Germline CDR1 and CDR2: SGHRS and YFSETQ. V was pared by 4 bases and J by 6 bases, with 12 bases between. This CDR3 comprises 13 residues.

This chain uses TRBV28 with TRBJ2-1; D is unresolved. This CDR3 region has 16 residues. Trimming cost V 2 bases and J 0 bases, with 11 bases left between them. Per germline, CDR1 MDHEN and CDR2 SYDVKM. The CDR3: CASSLPFYSSYNEQFF. CDR3 nucleotides: TGTGCCAGCAGTTTACCTTTTTATAGCTCCTACAATGAGCAGTTCTTC.

The chain couples TRBV4-1 to TRBJ2-3; 12 bases align to TRBD2. Germline V lookup: CDR1 MGHRA, CDR2 YSYEKL. This CDR3 spans 16 amino acids. V shed 3 bases, J shed 2 bases, and the junction held 3 bases outside the gene matches. The CDR3 protein is CASSQGTSGYTDTQYF. The CDR3 DNA reads as TGCGCCAGCAGCCAGGGGACTAGCGGGTACACAGATACGCAGTATTTT.

V usage is TRBV5-1 and J usage is TRBJ2-7, with 9 bases fitting TRBD1. The CDR3 covers 15 residues. With V trimmed by 3 bases and J by 7 bases, 11 bases remained unmatched. Looked up from germline, CDR1 is SGHRS and CDR2 is YFSETQ. As DNA, the CDR3 is TGCGCCAGCAGCTCGCAGGGACAGGGTAATAATGAGCAGTACTTC. Residues: CASSSQGQGNNEQYF. Looking up the rest from reference TRBV5-1 and TRBJ2-7 gives the full variable domain: KAGVTQTPRYLIKTRGQQVTLSCSPISGHRSVSWYQQTPGQGLQFLFEYFSETQRNKGNFPGRFSGRQFSNSRSEMNVSTLELGDSALYLCASSSQGQGNNEQYFGPGTRLTVT.

The genes are TRBV6-1 and TRBJ2-7, with a weak D call TRBD2 (6 bases). CDR3 size: 16 residues. CDR1 is MNHNS, CDR2 SASEGT, per germline. V dropped 2 bases and J dropped 0 bases, with 14 bases sitting between them. The CDR3 DNA reads as TGTGCCAGCAGTGAATGGGGGACTCTGAGCTCCTACGAGCAGTACTTC. Its translation: CASSEWGTLSSYEQYF.

The J gene is TRBJ2-2, the V gene TRBV10-3; no clear D gene. This CDR3 spans 19 amino acids. Trimming took 2 bases from V and 2 from J, leaving 21 bases between them. Germline CDR1 and CDR2: ENHRY and SYGVKD. The CDR3 loop is CAISERIGRLVKNTGELFF. The CDR3 DNA follows: TGTGCCATCAGTGAGCGAATTGGACGCCTTGTGAAAAACACCGGGGAGCTGTTTTTT.

This chain uses TRBV2 with TRBJ2-2; no clear D gene. V dropped 4 bases and J dropped 1 base, with 10 bases sitting between them. Germline CDR1 reads SNHLY; CDR2 reads FYNNEI. This CDR3 contains 15 residues. CDR3 nucleotide sequence: TGTGCCAGCAGTGGAGAACTACTGAACACCGGGGAGCTGTTTTTT. This gives the protein CASSGELLNTGELFF.

This chain connects TRBV19 to TRBJ2-7, with 9 nucleotides matching TRBD2. The CDR3 consists of 17 residues. V gave up 10 bases and J gave up 0 bases; unmatched junction bases: 16. Germline V gene sequence: CDR1 LNHDA, CDR2 SQIVND (reference sequence). The CDR3 protein is CATRSKVAGVFSYEQYF. In DNA form, the CDR3 reads TGTGCCACCCGGTCAAAGGTAGCGGGGGTTTTCTCCTACGAGCAGTACTTC.

This rearrangement joins TRBV9 to TRBJ2-3; 7 nucleotides match TRBD1. The junction had 1 base not matched to a gene; V was cut back by 0 bases and J by 0 bases. The CDR3 covers 15 residues. Germline V gene lookup returns CDR1 SGDLS and CDR2 YYNGEE. This CDR3 reads CASSVGQGSTDTQYF. CDR3 bases: TGTGCCAGCAGCGTAGGACAGGGAAGCACAGATACGCAGTATTTT.

This clone was seen more than once but under ten times. The rearrangement uses TRBV7-9 and TRBJ2-7; 10 positions agree with TRBD1. Trimming took 1 base from V and 5 from J; bases not matched to a gene: 8. Germline CDR1 is SEHNR and CDR2 is FQNEAQ (reference sequence). The CDR3 loop spans 16 amino acids. CDR3 bases: TGTGCCAGCAGCTTAGATAGGACAGGGGGGAGGGACGAGCAGTACTTC. Residues: CASSLDRTGGRDEQYF.